This T cell receptor beta chain came from a study of blood T cell repertoires in COVID-19. Study background: Sites across the United States, Italy and Spain contributed samples from acute and convalescent COVID-19. T cells, B-cell-depleted T cells, or PBMCs provided the cDNA or gDNA that served as material.

CDR1 and CDR2 from the germline V gene are LGHDT and YNNKEL (reference sequence). Trimming cost V 1 base and J 6 bases; bases outside gene matches: 6. This CDR3 contains 15 residues. Profiling relied on immunoSEQ multiplex PCR, and the TCRdb table lists in-frame clones only, not all of them. The sample includes approximately 60,000 clones, 87% of them seen just once. J is TRBJ2-7 and V is TRBV3-1 (or the pseudogene TRBV3-2), with 10 positions matching TRBD1. This TCR was sampled from a woman of 80 years or more with COVID-19, enrolled during active disease. Sequenced: peripheral blood. The CDR3 nucleotides are TGTGCCAGCAGCCAAGTCCCGGGACAGGGGCGCGAGCAGTACTTC. This translates into CASSQVPGQGREQYF.